This TCR beta chain is drawn from a study of T-cell reconstitution after alpha-beta-depleted transplantation in children. This clonotype was counted between two and nine times. Unique molecular identifiers were used to barcode this TCRbeta library. TCRdb redid the calling of the PCR reads with MiXCR, one entry per CDR3 protein. In the table there are about 540,000 distinct CDR3 sequences, 15% to 20% of which are singletons. This clonotype was sampled from a human donor who donated a stem cell graft to a child with acute lymphoblastic leukemia. Material: PBMCs from the stem cell graft donor, obtained from the stem cell graft.

DNA of the CDR3: TGCAGTGCTAGAGAGGGCACTAGCAAGCAGTTCTTC. Amino acid sequence: CSAREGTSKQFF. The chain couples TRBV20-1 to TRBJ2-1; tentative D call: TRBD2 (6 bases). CDR1 DFQATT and CDR2 SNEGSKA come from the germline V gene (reference sequence). This CDR3 spans 12 amino acids. Trimming took 0 bases from V and 11 from J, leaving 11 bases between them.